This T cell receptor beta chain was sequenced for a study of early stage breast cancer tumors. Whole-study context: Each sample averaged approximately 9.8-fold read coverage. Study-level results: Most shared enriched TCRB sequences were commonly generated ones.

On this clone: Its antigen is unidentified.

Each sample had two DNA replicates, 0.45 to 0.65 ug blood or about 1.5 ug tissue. The protocol was immunoSEQ multiplex PCR, while the TCRdb copy is restricted to in-frame clones and leaves out a portion. The data show around 14,000 clones, with 70% to 85% seen just once and around 4.9% held by the top ten. The receptor was derived from a person aged 30-39 years with breast cancer. The sequencing sample was made of normal breast tissue next to the tumor.

The CDR3 DNA follows: TGCAGCGTTGAAGCCCCTCTCGGGGAGCTGTTTTTT. This sequence encodes CSVEAPLGELFF. V usage is TRBV29-1 and J usage is TRBJ2-2; D remains ambiguous. The CDR3 length is 12 residues. V was cut by 1 base and J by 7 bases, with 7 bases left in between. Germline CDR1 and CDR2: SQVTM and ANQGSEA.